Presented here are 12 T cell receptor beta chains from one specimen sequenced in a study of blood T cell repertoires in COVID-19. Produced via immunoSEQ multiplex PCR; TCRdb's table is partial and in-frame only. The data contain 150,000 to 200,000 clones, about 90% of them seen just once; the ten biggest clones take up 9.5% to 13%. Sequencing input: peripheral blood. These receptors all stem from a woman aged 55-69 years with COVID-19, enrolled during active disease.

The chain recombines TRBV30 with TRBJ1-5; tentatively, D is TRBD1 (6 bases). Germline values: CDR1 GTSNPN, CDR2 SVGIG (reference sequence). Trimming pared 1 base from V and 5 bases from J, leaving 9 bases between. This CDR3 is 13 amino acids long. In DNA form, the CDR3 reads TGTGCCTGGAGTGGACGACAGGATCAGCCCCAGCATTTT. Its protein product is CAWSGRQDQPQHF.

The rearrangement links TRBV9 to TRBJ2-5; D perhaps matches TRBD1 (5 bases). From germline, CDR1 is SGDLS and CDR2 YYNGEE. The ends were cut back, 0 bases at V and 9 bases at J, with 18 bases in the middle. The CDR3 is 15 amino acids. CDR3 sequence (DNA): TGTGCCAGCAGCGTAGGGTCCACCTCCAAAGGGGCCCAGTACTTC. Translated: CASSVGSTSKGAQYF.

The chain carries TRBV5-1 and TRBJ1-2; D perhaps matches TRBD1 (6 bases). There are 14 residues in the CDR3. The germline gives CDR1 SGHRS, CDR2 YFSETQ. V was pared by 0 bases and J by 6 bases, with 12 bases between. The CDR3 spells CASSLDGGPDGYTF. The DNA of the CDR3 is TGCGCCAGCAGCTTGGACGGGGGGCCAGATGGCTACACCTTC.

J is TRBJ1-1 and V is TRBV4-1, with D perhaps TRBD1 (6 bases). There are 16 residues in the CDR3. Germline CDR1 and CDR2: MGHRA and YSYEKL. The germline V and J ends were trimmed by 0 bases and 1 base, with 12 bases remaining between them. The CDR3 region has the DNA TGCGCCAGCAGCCAAGATAGGCAGGGGAAGAACACTGAAGCTTTCTTT. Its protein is CASSQDRQGKNTEAFF.

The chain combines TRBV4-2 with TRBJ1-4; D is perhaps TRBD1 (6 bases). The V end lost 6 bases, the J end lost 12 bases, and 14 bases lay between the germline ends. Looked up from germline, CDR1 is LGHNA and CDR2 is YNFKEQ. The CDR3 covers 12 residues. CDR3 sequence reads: CASRNRGGELFF. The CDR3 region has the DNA TGTGCCAGCAGGAACCGGGGGGGCGAACTGTTTTTT.

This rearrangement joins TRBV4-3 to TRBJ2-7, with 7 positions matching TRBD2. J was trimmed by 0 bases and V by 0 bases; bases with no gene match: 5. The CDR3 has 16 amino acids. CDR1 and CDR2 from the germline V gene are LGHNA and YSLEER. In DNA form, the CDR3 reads TGCGCCAGCAGCCAAGATACCCTAGCGGACTCCTACGAGCAGTACTTC. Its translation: CASSQDTLADSYEQYF.

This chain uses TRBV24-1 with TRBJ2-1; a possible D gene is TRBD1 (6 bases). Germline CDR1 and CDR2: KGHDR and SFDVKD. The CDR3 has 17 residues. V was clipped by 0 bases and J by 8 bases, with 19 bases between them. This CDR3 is CATSDLSARGFRYEQFF. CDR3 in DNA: TGTGCCACCAGTGATTTGTCCGCCAGGGGTTTCCGATATGAGCAGTTCTTC.

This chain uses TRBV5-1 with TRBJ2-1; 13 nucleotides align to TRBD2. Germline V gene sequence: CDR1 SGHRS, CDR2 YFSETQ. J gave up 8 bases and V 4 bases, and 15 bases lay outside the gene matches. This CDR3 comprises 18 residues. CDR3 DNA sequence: TGCGCCAGCAGCCGCGGCCCCTTACTAGCGGGAGGGGCCGATGAGCAGTTCTTC. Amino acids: CASSRGPLLAGGADEQFF.

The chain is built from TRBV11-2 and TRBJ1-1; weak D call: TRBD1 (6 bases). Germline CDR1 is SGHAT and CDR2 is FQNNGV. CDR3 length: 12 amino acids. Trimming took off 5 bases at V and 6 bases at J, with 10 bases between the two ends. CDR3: CASSPRGSEAFF. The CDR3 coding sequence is TGTGCCAGCAGCCCCAGGGGCTCTGAAGCTTTCTTT.

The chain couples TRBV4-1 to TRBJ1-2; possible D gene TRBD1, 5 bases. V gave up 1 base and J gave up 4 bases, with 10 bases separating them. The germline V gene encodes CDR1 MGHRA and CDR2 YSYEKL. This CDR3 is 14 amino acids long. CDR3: CASSQVGGSYGYTF. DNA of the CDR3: TGCGCCAGCAGCCAAGTCGGGGGTTCCTATGGCTACACCTTC.

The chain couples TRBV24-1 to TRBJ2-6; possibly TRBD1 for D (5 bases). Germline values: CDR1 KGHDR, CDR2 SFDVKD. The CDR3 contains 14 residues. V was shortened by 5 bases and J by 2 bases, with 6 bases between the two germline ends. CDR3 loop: CATSAGPGANVLTF. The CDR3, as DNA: TGTGCCACCAGTGCAGGGCCTGGGGCCAACGTCCTGACTTTC.

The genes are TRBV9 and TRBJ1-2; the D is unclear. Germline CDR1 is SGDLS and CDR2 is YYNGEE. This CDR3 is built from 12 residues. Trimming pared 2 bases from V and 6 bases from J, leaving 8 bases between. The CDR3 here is CASSVQAHGYTF. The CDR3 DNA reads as TGTGCCAGCAGCGTCCAGGCTCATGGCTACACCTTC.